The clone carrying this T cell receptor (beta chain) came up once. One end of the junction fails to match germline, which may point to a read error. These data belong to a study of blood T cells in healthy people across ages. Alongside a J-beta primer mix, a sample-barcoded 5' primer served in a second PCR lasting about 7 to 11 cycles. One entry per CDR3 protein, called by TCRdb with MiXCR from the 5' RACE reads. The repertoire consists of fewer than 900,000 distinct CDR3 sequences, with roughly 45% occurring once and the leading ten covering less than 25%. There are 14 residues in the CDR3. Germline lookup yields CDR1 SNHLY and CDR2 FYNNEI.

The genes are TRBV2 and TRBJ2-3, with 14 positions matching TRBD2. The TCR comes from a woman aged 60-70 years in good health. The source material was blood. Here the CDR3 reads CASRRTSGGSREYF. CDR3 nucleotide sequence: TGCGCCAGCAGGAGGACTAGCGGGGGGTCCAGGGAGTATTTT.